This entry is about one T cell receptor beta chain. The antigen is unknown. This may be a read error, as it is one base from a much larger clone. The sample belongs to a study of CD8 T cells in ankylosing spondylitis. The CDR3 is 16 amino acids. Germline-derived CDR1 and CDR2 are DFQATT and SNEGSKA (reference sequence). Study-wide results and caveats: In reactive arthritis synovial fluid and blood, some motif variants had been reported before. In ankylosing spondylitis patients, matched synovial fluid reportedly showed significant enrichment of disease-linked clones. Ankylosing spondylitis blood seemed to carry a telltale TCR beta motif made of about 8 highly homologous variants.

A quantitative 5'-RACE method, one with molecular barcodes, was used to make TCR beta libraries. One entry per CDR3 protein results from TCRdb running MiXCR on the 5' RACE reads. Here the sample spans under 200,000 distinct CDR3 sequences, 10% to 15% being singletons. This chain connects TRBV20-1 to TRBJ2-7; D is perhaps TRBD1 or TRBD2 (5 bases each). The receptor was isolated from a female donor with ankylosing spondylitis or in good health (not recorded which). The sequenced material came from blood, either unsorted or a sorted T cell fraction (not recorded which). The CDR3 sequence: CCARDRVRSMGDEQYF. The CDR3 DNA follows: TGCTGTGCTAGAGATAGGGTCAGGTCTATGGGGGACGAGCAGTACTTC.